This T cell receptor (beta chain) was retrieved from a study of vaccination effects on CD4 cells after COVID-19. Findings and caveats of the study: Common cold coronaviruses were cross-recognized by only 1 of 255 vaccine-induced clones in healthy vaccinees. Clones of infection and vaccine origin contracted markedly late after vaccination.

Trimming cost V 3 bases and J 2 bases; bases outside gene matches: 2. Germline V CDR1 and CDR2: SGHRS, YFSETQ. CDR3 size: 15 residues. Concerning this clone: Its antigen is unknown.

TCRdb keeps only in-frame clones here, not all; method: immunoSEQ multiplex PCR. The sample lists about 38,000 clones; more than 60% were seen once. Antigen-specific CD4+ T cells were first expanded with viral peptide pools by the ViraFEST assay and only then sequenced. Subsequent to a culture period of around 10 days, CD4+ T cells were isolated. Recipients of the vaccine had no prior SARS-CoV-2 infection and negative nucleocapsid antibodies. A half-volume exchange with IL-2 medium occurred on days 3 and 7. This chain links TRBV5-1 with TRBJ1-5, with 10 nucleotides matching TRBD1. The sequence was obtained from a human donor who received a COVID-19 vaccine. The sample in question was CD4+ T cells from PBMCs cultured with SARS-CoV-2 spike peptides, obtained before COVID-19 vaccination. The CDR3 DNA follows: TGCGCCAGCAGCTACGGGACAGGGGGCAATCAGCCCCAGCATTTT. Its protein is CASSYGTGGNQPQHF.